This is a list of T cell receptor beta chains from one sample in a study of blood T cell repertoires in COVID-19. Clones were sequenced by immunoSEQ multiplex PCR, and TCRdb holds only the in-frame ones, with some missing. The table lists about 130,000 clones, roughly 72% of them singletons. Sequencing was performed on peripheral blood. The receptors here all came from a human donor in a cohort sampled during active COVID-19. Each CDR3 is given with its conserved first and last residue. The order of the fields is clone size, J gene, V gene, D gene, CDR3 protein, CDR3 DNA. The D gene is left open where the match is weak. Clone size is not always given. Where it is, it says once, few, many or a class for expanded clones.

-,TRBJ2-1,TRBV5-1,TRBD2,CASAAGGFYNEQFF,TGCGCCAGTGCGGCGGGGGGGTTCTACAATGAGCAGTTCTTC
-,TRBJ2-1,TRBV30,-,CAWSFGEEQFF,TGTGCCTGGAGTTTCGGGGAAGAGCAGTTCTTC
-,TRBJ2-2,TRBV6-5,-,CASSYFTRGSGGELFF,TGTGCCAGCAGTTACTTTACCAGGGGAAGTGGCGGGGAGCTGTTTTTT
-,TRBJ1-1,TRBV21-1,-,CASSKGQLLEAFF,TGTGCCAGCAGCAAAGGACAGCTTCTTGAAGCTTTCTTT
-,TRBJ2-4,TRBV18,TRBD2,CASSLPGGKNVVQYF,TGTGCCAGCTCACTTCCGGGGGGAAAAAACGTCGTTCAGTACTTC
many,TRBJ2-6,TRBV4-1,TRBD2,CASSQDPGGPGANVLTF,TGCGCCAGCAGCCAAGATCCGGGGGGACCTGGGGCCAACGTCCTGACTTTC
-,TRBJ1-1,TRBV5-1,-,CASSLLQGLNTEAFF,TGCGCCAGCAGCTTACTACAGGGCCTGAACACTGAAGCTTTCTTT
-,TRBJ1-4,TRBV29-1,TRBD1,CSVGTGVNNEKLFF,TGCAGCGTGGGGACAGGGGTGAATAATGAAAAACTGTTTTTT
-,TRBJ1-1,TRBV7-9,-,CASSLVNIRNTEAFF,TGTGCCAGCAGCTTAGTTAACATCAGAAACACTGAAGCTTTCTTT
-,TRBJ1-1,TRBV18,-,CASSGREGSEAFF,TGTGCCAGCTCAGGGAGGGAAGGGTCTGAAGCTTTCTTT
once,TRBJ1-5,TRBV12-3/TRBV12-4,-,CASSDSSNQPQHF,TGTGCCAGCAGTGACAGTAGCAATCAGCCCCAGCATTTT
-,TRBJ2-7,TRBV19,TRBD1,CASSIQGTGGSYEQYF,TGTGCCAGTAGTATCCAAGGGACAGGGGGCTCCTACGAGCAGTACTTC
few,TRBJ1-1,TRBV29-1,TRBD1,CSVVDRDLSEAFF,TGCAGCGTTGTGGACAGGGATCTTTCTGAAGCTTTCTTT
-,TRBJ2-2,TRBV3-1/TRBV3-2,-,CASSPRYTGELFF,TGTGCCAGCAGCCCCCGGTACACCGGGGAGCTGTTTTTT
-,TRBJ2-7,TRBV27,TRBD2,CASNPGGGHSYEQYF,TGTGCCAGCAACCCCGGGGGGGGACACTCCTACGAGCAGTACTTC
-,TRBJ1-1,TRBV24-1,-,CATSDGHTEAFF,TGTGCCACCAGTGACGGTCACACTGAAGCTTTCTTT
-,TRBJ1-4,TRBV12-3/TRBV12-4,-,CASSLEGDGLFF,TGTGCCAGCAGTTTAGAGGGGGATGGACTGTTTTTT
-,TRBJ2-1,TRBV5-1,TRBD1,CASSRNSFIGQGIWDEQFF,TGCGCCAGCAGTAGAAATTCCTTCATCGGACAGGGGATCTGGGATGAGCAGTTCTTC
-,TRBJ1-1,TRBV7-2,-,CASSLATAGKAFF,TGTGCCAGCAGCTTAGCGACGGCAGGGAAAGCTTTCTTT
-,TRBJ2-3,TRBV6-5,TRBD2,CASRVAGGNTDTQYF,TGTGCCAGCAGGGTAGCGGGGGGGAACACAGATACGCAGTATTTT
few,TRBJ2-3,TRBV4-2,TRBD2,CASSHRLAGEQDTQYF,TGTGCCAGCAGCCACCGACTAGCGGGGGAGCAAGATACGCAGTATTTT
-,TRBJ2-1,TRBV7-6,TRBD2,CASSPSPSGGYEQFF,TGTGCCAGCAGCCCTAGTCCTAGCGGGGGGTATGAGCAGTTCTTC
-,TRBJ1-1,TRBV5-1,TRBD1,CASSKGQRLTEAFF,TGCGCCAGCAGCAAGGGACAGCGACTTACTGAAGCTTTCTTT
-,TRBJ1-3,TRBV12-2,-,CASRPDRAPSGNTIYF,TGTGCAAGTCGCCCCGACAGGGCGCCTAGTGGAAACACCATATATTTT
-,TRBJ2-5,TRBV5-6,TRBD1,CASSRRDRVAETQYF,TGTGCCAGCAGCCGCAGGGACAGGGTAGCGGAGACCCAGTACTTC
few,TRBJ1-1,TRBV5-4,-,CASSLYGARRTEAFF,TGTGCCAGCAGCTTGTATGGGGCGAGGCGCACTGAAGCTTTCTTT
-,TRBJ2-7,TRBV5-5,-,CASSLIDSSSYEQYF,TGTGCCAGCAGCTTGATTGACAGTTCCTCCTACGAGCAGTACTTC
few,TRBJ2-1,TRBV7-8,TRBD2,CASSPLEVAGGGNEQFF,TGTGCCAGCAGCCCCTTGGAGGTAGCGGGGGGAGGCAATGAGCAGTTCTTC
once,TRBJ2-4,TRBV11-3,TRBD1,CASSSRQGRDKNIQYF,TGTGCCAGCAGCAGTAGACAGGGGCGGGACAAAAACATTCAGTACTTC
-,TRBJ1-2,TRBV5-1,TRBD1,CASSLGQGTYGYTF,TGCGCCAGCAGCTTGGGACAGGGGACCTATGGCTACACCTTC
-,TRBJ2-3,TRBV9,-,CASSVGASESTDTQYF,TGTGCCAGCAGCGTAGGGGCTAGCGAGAGCACAGATACGCAGTATTTT
-,TRBJ2-1,TRBV2,-,CASRPGLSYNEQFF,TGTGCCAGCAGGCCCGGACTTTCCTACAATGAGCAGTTCTTC
-,TRBJ2-1,TRBV6-4,TRBD2,CASSLTSGGANEQFF,TGTGCCAGCAGTCTAACTAGCGGGGGGGCCAATGAGCAGTTCTTC
-,TRBJ1-4,TRBV5-1,-,CASRAEAATNEKLFF,TGCGCCAGCAGGGCTGAGGCTGCAACTAATGAAAAACTGTTTTTT
-,TRBJ1-4,TRBV5-5,TRBD1,CASSSQGPRGDEKLFF,TGTGCCAGCAGTTCACAGGGGCCCAGGGGAGATGAAAAACTGTTTTTT
-,TRBJ1-4,TRBV5-1,-,CASSLRPGTPNGEKLFF,TGCGCCAGCAGCTTGAGACCTGGGACACCCAACGGGGAAAAACTGTTTTTT
few,TRBJ2-1,TRBV7-9,TRBD2,CASSTQLAGDYNEQFF,TGTGCCAGCAGCACCCAACTAGCGGGGGACTACAATGAGCAGTTCTTC
-,TRBJ2-5,TRBV5-4,-,CASSAVQGGAETQYF,TGTGCCAGCAGCGCCGTACAGGGAGGGGCGGAGACCCAGTACTTC
-,TRBJ1-1,TRBV5-1,-,CASSSPGNTEAFF,TGCGCCAGCAGCTCCCCAGGTAACACTGAAGCTTTCTTT
-,TRBJ2-7,TRBV5-1,TRBD1,CASSLRTGATYEQYF,TGCGCCAGCAGCTTGCGGACAGGAGCGACCTACGAGCAGTACTTC
-,TRBJ1-5,TRBV4-1,TRBD1,CASSPGDRDFNQPQHF,TGCGCCAGCAGCCCAGGGGACAGGGACTTCAATCAGCCCCAGCATTTT
-,TRBJ1-6,TRBV11-2,-,CASSLDSSQVRSPLHF,TGTGCCAGCAGCTTAGATTCATCCCAGGTCCGTTCACCCCTCCACTTT
-,TRBJ2-5,TRBV6-5,TRBD2,CASSYGLSGGQETQYF,TGTGCCAGCAGTTACGGCCTTAGCGGGGGGCAAGAGACCCAGTACTTC
-,TRBJ1-6,TRBV7-8,TRBD1,CATLSGDSLNSPLHF,TGTGCCACACTATCGGGGGACAGCCTTAATTCACCCCTCCACTTT
-,TRBJ2-2,TRBV2,-,CASSYMRSGGGGTAGELFF,TGTGCCAGCAGTTATATGAGATCAGGAGGAGGAGGGACAGCCGGGGAGCTGTTTTTT
-,TRBJ2-1,TRBV5-1,-,CASSLTGSEQFF,TGCGCCAGCAGCTTGACAGGGAGTGAGCAGTTCTTC
-,TRBJ1-1,TRBV4-1,-,CASSQGPGYRRGTEAFF,TGCGCCAGCAGCCAAGGTCCGGGTTACCGTCGCGGGACTGAAGCTTTCTTT
-,TRBJ2-1,TRBV11-2,-,CASSLGPRGDSYNEQFF,TGTGCCAGCAGCTTAGGGCCCAGGGGGGACTCCTACAATGAGCAGTTCTTC
once,TRBJ1-5,TRBV10-1,-,CASSEAPSDQPQHF,TGCGCCAGCAGTGAGGCCCCTAGTGATCAGCCCCAGCATTTT
-,TRBJ2-4,TRBV27,TRBD2,CASSPRVAGGINIQYF,TGTGCCAGCAGTCCCCGGGTAGCGGGGGGGATAAACATTCAGTACTTC